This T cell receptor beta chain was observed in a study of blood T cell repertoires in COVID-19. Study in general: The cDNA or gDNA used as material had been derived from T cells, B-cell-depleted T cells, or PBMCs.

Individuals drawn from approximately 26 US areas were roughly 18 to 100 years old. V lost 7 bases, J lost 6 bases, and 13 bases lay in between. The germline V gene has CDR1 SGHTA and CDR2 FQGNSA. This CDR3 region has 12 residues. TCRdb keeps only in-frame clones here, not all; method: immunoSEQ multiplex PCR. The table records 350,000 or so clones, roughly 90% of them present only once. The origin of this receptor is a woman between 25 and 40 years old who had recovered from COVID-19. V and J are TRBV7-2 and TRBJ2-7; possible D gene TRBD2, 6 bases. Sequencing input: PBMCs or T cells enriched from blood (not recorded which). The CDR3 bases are TGTGCCAGCACCCCCGGAGGGCCCGAGCAGTACTTC. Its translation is CASTPGGPEQYF.